This T cell receptor beta chain came from a study of PD-L1 blockade in urothelial cancer. Background on the study: Of prior chemotherapy regimens, patients had received between 0 and 3. Blood gave a median 141,255 T cells.

Individual patients had between 1 and 8 samples, taken pretreatment and on-treatment. This table comes from immunoSEQ multiplex PCR, and its TCRdb copy is limited to in-frame clones, with some not included. The data show 50,000 to 60,000 clones, with around 84% seen just once and 2.5% to 3.5% held by the top ten. Germline lookup yields CDR1 SGHRS and CDR2 YFSETQ. J was trimmed by 4 bases and V by 4 bases; bases with no gene match: 2. This CDR3 region has 14 residues. The origin of this receptor is a man aged 45-60 years with urothelial cancer. The chain carries TRBV5-1 and TRBJ1-1; 12 positions agree with TRBD1. The material was PBMCs, obtained around atezolizumab (anti-PD-L1) treatment. CDR3 protein: CASSQGQGATEAFF. CDR3 in DNA: TGCGCCAGCAGCCAGGGACAGGGGGCCACTGAAGCTTTCTTT.